The 9 T cell receptor beta chains below come from one sample, sequenced in a study of beta chain features in type 1 diabetes. Reverse transcribing all isolated RNA meant expressed TCRB transcripts were sequenced. The method was immunoSEQ multiplex PCR; TCRdb's version includes in-frame clones alone and lacks a portion of them. The table has approximately 140,000 clones, approximately 9% seen once; the top ten hold under 0.9%. These receptors are not linked to any known antigen. Overall study findings and caveats: Among all four CD4+ subsets, Type 1 diabetes patients had TCRB CDR3s that were moderately but significantly shorter.

Input material: central memory CD4+ T cells from blood. The receptors derive from a man aged 25 to 40 with type 1 diabetes.

This clone was seen a handful of times. The chain carries TRBV19 and TRBJ2-7; D may be TRBD2 (6 bases). This CDR3 has 13 residues. Germline V CDR1 and CDR2: LNHDA, SQIVND (reference sequence). V was cut by 10 bases and J by 6 bases, with 19 bases left in between. The CDR3 region has the DNA TGTGCCACCAGGAGGGCTAGCATCGGCGAGCAGTACTTC. Translating gives CATRRASIGEQYF.

This clone has only a few counts. The V call is TRBV7-2, the J call TRBJ2-5; TRBD2 might be the D (6 bases). The CDR3 totals 14 residues. Germline lookup yields CDR1 SGHTA and CDR2 FQGNSA. The V end lost 3 bases, the J end lost 3 bases, and 11 bases lay between the germline ends. The CDR3 nucleotides are TGTGCCAGCAGCTTCAACCGGGGGAAAGAGACCCAGTACTTC. This gives the protein CASSFNRGKETQYF. Together with reference TRBV7-2 and TRBJ2-5, the CDR3 gives the full variable domain: GAGVSQSPSNKVTEKGKDVELRCDPISGHTALYWYRQSLGQGLEFLIYFQGNSAPDKSGLPSDRFSAERTGGSVSTLTIQRTQQEDSAVYLCASSFNRGKETQYFGPGTRLLVL.

The gene calls are TRBV5-4 and TRBJ2-3; TRBD1 is a possible D gene (6 bases). This CDR3 has 15 amino acids. Germline CDR1 is SGHNT and CDR2 is YYREEE (reference sequence). V lost 3 bases to trimming and J lost 2 bases, with 13 bases between them. CDR3 coding DNA: TGTGCCAGCAGCTCAGATGGACAGATCACAGATACGCAGTATTTT. Protein sequence: CASSSDGQITDTQYF.

This clone was seen a handful of times. The chain couples TRBV5-4 to TRBJ2-5; 8 bases match TRBD2. Trimming removed 5 bases from V and 3 bases from J; junction bases left unmatched: 9. CDR3 length: 15 residues. CDR1 SGHNT and CDR2 YYREEE come from the germline V gene (reference sequence). The CDR3 bases are TGTGCCAGCAGACTAGCAGGACTAGCAGAAGAGACCCAGTACTTC. Amino acids: CASRLAGLAEETQYF.

This clone came up a few times. This rearrangement joins TRBV18 to TRBJ1-5; a weak D match, TRBD1 (6 bases). V was shortened by 2 bases and J by 0 bases, with 8 bases between the two germline ends. Germline V gene lookup returns CDR1 KGHSH and CDR2 LQKENI. CDR3 length equals 15 residues. The CDR3 here is CASSPGTTSNQPQHF. The DNA for the CDR3 is TGTGCCAGCTCACCAGGGACAACTAGCAATCAGCCCCAGCATTTT.

The chain is built from TRBV6-5 and TRBJ2-7; 9 bases are a match to TRBD1. The V and J ends lost 8 bases and 2 bases, in that order; junction bases with no gene match: 10. This CDR3 spans 15 amino acids. Germline V CDR1 and CDR2: MNHEY, SVGAGI. The CDR3 DNA sequence: TGTGCCAGCGGATCAGAGGGACAGGGTGCCTACGAGCAGTACTTC. Amino acid sequence: CASGSEGQGAYEQYF.

The V call is TRBV11-1, the J call TRBJ1-1, with 9 nucleotides matching TRBD1. CDR1 SGHAT and CDR2 FQDESV come from the germline V gene (reference sequence). Trimming cost V 5 bases and J 8 bases; bases outside gene matches: 6. The CDR3 runs to 13 residues. The CDR3 DNA follows: TGTGCCAGCAGCCCTACTGGACAGGGGGAAGCTTTCTTT. Protein product: CASSPTGQGEAFF.

This sequence joins TRBV11-2 and TRBJ2-2; 11 bases align to TRBD1. Germline V gives CDR1 SGHAT, CDR2 FQNNGV. V lost 4 bases, J lost 4 bases, and 2 bases stayed unmatched. The CDR3 totals 15 residues. The CDR3 is CASSSGTGGTGELFF. In DNA form, the CDR3 reads TGTGCCAGCAGCTCCGGGACAGGGGGCACCGGGGAGCTGTTTTTT.

This clone turned up a few times. The chain couples TRBV7-9 to TRBJ2-1, with a weak D call TRBD2 (5 bases). The CDR3 contains 12 residues. The germline V gene has CDR1 SEHNR and CDR2 FQNEAQ (reference sequence). V lost 5 bases and J 6 bases, leaving 8 bases between the germline ends. The CDR3 reads CASSPGGNEQFF. The CDR3 DNA sequence: TGTGCCAGCAGCCCAGGAGGCAATGAGCAGTTCTTC. Combining the CDR3 with reference TRBV7-9 and TRBJ2-1 gives the whole variable domain DTGVSQNPRHKITKRGQNVTFRCDPISEHNRLYWYRQTLGQGPEFLTYFQNEAQLEKSRLLSDRFSAERPKGSFSTLEIQRTEQGDSAMYLCASSPGGNEQFFGPGTRLTVL.